What follows are 30 T cell receptor beta chains derived from one specimen sequenced in a study of blood T cell repertoires in COVID-19. Libraries were prepared by immunoSEQ multiplex PCR; TCRdb keeps only in-frame clonotypes and omits some of them. The top ten hold roughly 10% of the sample, which has hundreds of thousands of clones, more than 75% seen once. Source material: peripheral blood. These receptors originate from a man over 45 with COVID-19, enrolled during active disease.

In this sample, this clone turned up a few times. The V call is TRBV20-1, the J call TRBJ2-3; D unresolved. The CDR3 is 11 residues long. V gave up 6 bases and J gave up 7 bases, with 11 bases separating them. CDR1 is DFQATT and CDR2 is SNEGSKA in the germline V gene (reference sequence). Here the CDR3 reads CSAQDLNTQYF. The DNA of the CDR3 is TGCAGTGCGCAAGACTTGAATACGCAGTATTTT.

This sequence joins TRBV2 and TRBJ2-5, with D possibly being TRBD2 (5 bases). The CDR3 has 14 residues. Germline V CDR1 and CDR2: SNHLY, FYNNEI. The germline V and J ends were trimmed by 6 bases and 4 bases, with 15 bases remaining between them. The CDR3 nucleotides read TGTGCCAGCAGGAGGGAGCCCCCCCCAGAGACCCAGTACTTC. It codes for CASRREPPPETQYF.

The V and J genes are TRBV9 and TRBJ1-2; D not resolved. The CDR3 has 11 amino acids. V lost 3 bases to trimming and J lost 5 bases, with 5 bases between them. Germline lookup yields CDR1 SGDLS and CDR2 YYNGEE. CDR3 DNA: TGTGCCAGCAGCGCGGTTTATGGCTACACCTTC. Protein: CASSAVYGYTF.

A word on this clone: This sample includes further DNA sequences coding for the same CDR3. The chain uses TRBV10-3 and TRBJ2-2, with 7 bases identical to TRBD2. The V and J ends lost 3 bases and 0 bases, in that order; junction bases with no gene match: 4. Germline CDR1 is ENHRY and CDR2 is SYGVKD. This CDR3 is built from 16 residues. The CDR3 sequence: CAISETGTTNTGELFF. CDR3 coding DNA: TGTGCCATCAGTGAAACCGGGACTACGAACACCGGGGAGCTGTTTTTT.

The chain carries TRBV27 and TRBJ1-5, with D perhaps TRBD1 (5 bases). Germline CDR1 and CDR2: MNHEY and SMNVEV (reference sequence). Between the trimmed V and J ends, which lost 0 bases and 4 bases, there was a span of 19 bases. This CDR3 comprises 18 residues. The CDR3 protein is CASSLSGGAGERNQPQHF. In DNA form, the CDR3 reads TGTGCCAGCAGTTTATCGGGCGGCGCGGGGGAGAGAAATCAGCCCCAGCATTTT.

The gene calls are TRBV5-1 and TRBJ1-2; unclear D gene. Germline CDR1 and CDR2: SGHRS and YFSETQ. The V end lost 7 bases, the J end lost 2 bases, and 12 bases lay between the germline ends. The CDR3 is 13 amino acids. CDR3 residues: CASGRDGNYGYTF. Here the CDR3 DNA reads TGCGCCAGCGGCCGTGACGGGAACTATGGCTACACCTTC.

The CDR3 loop is CASSFTGLGTDTQYF. The DNA for the CDR3 is TGTGCCAGCAGTTTCACGGGGTTGGGCACAGATACGCAGTATTTT. The chain has TRBV28 and TRBJ2-3; D possibly corresponds to TRBD2 (5 bases). Trimming removed 3 bases from V and 1 base from J, with 11 bases in between. The germline CDR1 and CDR2 sequences are MDHEN and SYDVKM. CDR3 length: 15 amino acids.

This chain links TRBV14 with TRBJ2-1, with 14 bases identical to TRBD2. V was clipped by 3 bases and J by 7 bases; unmatched bases: 2. This CDR3 spans 15 amino acids. CDR1 and CDR2 from the germline V gene are SGHDN and FVKESK. The CDR3: CASSQTSGRANEQFF. CDR3 nucleotide sequence: TGTGCCAGCAGCCAGACTAGCGGGAGGGCAAATGAGCAGTTCTTC.

This chain links TRBV19 with TRBJ2-4, with a possible D match to TRBD2 (6 bases). CDR1 LNHDA and CDR2 SQIVND come from the germline V gene (reference sequence). This CDR3 spans 16 amino acids. V lost 7 bases to trimming and J lost 2 bases, with 18 bases between them. CDR3: CASTPLIRGTKNIQYF. CDR3 nucleotides: TGTGCCAGTACCCCTCTAATTCGCGGGACCAAAAACATTCAGTACTTC.

V gene TRBV27 combines with J gene TRBJ1-6; D is unclear. CDR3 length equals 14 residues. Germline V gene lookup returns CDR1 MNHEY and CDR2 SMNVEV (reference sequence). V lost 4 bases to trimming and J lost 9 bases, with 13 bases between them. The CDR3 coding sequence is TGTGCCAGCAGTTCAATCCCGGCAGGTTCACCCCTCCACTTT. Protein: CASSSIPAGSPLHF.

The J gene is TRBJ1-3, the V gene TRBV4-3; 10 bases agree with TRBD1. The CDR3 sequence is 15 residues long. The V gene's germline CDR1 is LGHNA and CDR2 YSLEER. Losses at the gene ends were 5 bases for V and 4 bases for J; bases not matched to a gene: 5. The CDR3 spells CASSKGQGNGNTIYF. The CDR3 DNA is TGCGCCAGCAGCAAGGGACAGGGGAACGGAAACACCATATATTTT.

The CDR3 loop reads CASSQPAASLGQFF. The CDR3 DNA is TGCGCCAGCAGCCAACCCGCAGCGTCCCTTGGCCAGTTCTTC. The rearrangement links TRBV4-1 to TRBJ2-1; unclear D gene. CDR1 MGHRA and CDR2 YSYEKL come from the germline V gene. This CDR3 has 14 amino acids. The V end was cut by 2 bases, the J end by 13 bases, with 18 bases between.

This chain joins TRBV14 and TRBJ2-7; D possibly corresponds to TRBD2 (6 bases). CDR1 is SGHDN, CDR2 FVKESK, per germline. The V end lost 6 bases, the J end lost 2 bases, and 11 bases lay between the germline ends. The CDR3 has 13 amino acids. CDR3 sequence (DNA): TGTGCCAGCAGTTCCGGGAGTACCTACGAGCAGTACTTC. As protein: CASSSGSTYEQYF.

This chain joins TRBV5-6 and TRBJ2-1; D may be TRBD2 (6 bases). The CDR3 sequence is 15 residues long. CDR1 and CDR2 from the germline V gene are SGHDT and YYEEEE. The V and J ends lost 1 base and 4 bases respectively, with 12 bases between them. This CDR3 reads CASSLLAGHYNEQFF. The CDR3 DNA reads TGTGCCAGCAGCTTGCTTGCGGGGCATTACAATGAGCAGTTCTTC.

The chain combines TRBV15 with TRBJ2-1; 9 bases align to TRBD2. In germline, CDR1 is LNHNV, CDR2 YYDKDF (reference sequence). CDR3 length: 15 amino acids. Trimming at V came to 4 bases and at J to 7 bases, leaving 8 bases not matched to a gene. The CDR3 loop is CATSTERGVLNEQFF. For the CDR3, the DNA is TGTGCCACCAGCACTGAGCGGGGGGTTTTGAATGAGCAGTTCTTC.

The J gene is TRBJ2-2, the V gene TRBV2, with TRBD2 matching 15 bases. V shed 8 bases, J shed 7 bases, and the junction held 5 bases outside the gene matches. The CDR3 length is 15 residues. The germline CDR1 and CDR2 sequences are SNHLY and FYNNEI. The CDR3 loop reads CASGGLAGGVGELFF. CDR3 nucleotides: TGTGCCAGCGGGGGACTAGCGGGAGGAGTCGGGGAGCTGTTTTTT.

This clone was seen a few times. V gene TRBV7-2 combines with J gene TRBJ2-1; the D gene is possibly TRBD2 (6 bases). The CDR3 totals 16 residues. With 6 bases removed from V and 6 bases from J, the gap between germline ends came to 21 bases. Looked up from germline, CDR1 is SGHTA and CDR2 is FQGNSA. In DNA, the CDR3 is TGTGCCAGCAGTCCACGGGGCGGGAAAATTTCCAATGAGCAGTTCTTC. It yields the protein CASSPRGGKISNEQFF.

This rearrangement joins TRBV18 to TRBJ2-5, with 11 bases identical to TRBD2. This CDR3 contains 18 residues. Germline V gene data show CDR1 as KGHSH and CDR2 as LQKENI. Trimming cost V 3 bases and J 4 bases; bases outside gene matches: 13. The CDR3 loop is CASSPLAGTSGFRETQYF. CDR3 nucleotides: TGTGCCAGCTCACCCCTGGCCGGGACTAGCGGATTCCGAGAGACCCAGTACTTC.

This chain joins TRBV7-2 and TRBJ1-1; D not resolved. There are 15 residues in the CDR3. V gave up 5 bases and J gave up 3 bases, with 16 bases separating them. Germline-derived CDR1 and CDR2 are SGHTA and FQGNSA. The CDR3 spells CASSAKAGWDTEAFF. The DNA of the CDR3 is TGTGCCAGCAGCGCAAAGGCGGGATGGGACACTGAAGCTTTCTTT.

The rearrangement joins TRBV18 to TRBJ2-5; 8 bases match TRBD2. This CDR3 is built from 17 residues. Germline assignment: CDR1 KGHSH and CDR2 LQKENI. V shed 0 bases, J shed 4 bases, and the junction held 10 bases outside the gene matches. The CDR3 sequence: CASSPPEVAGWGETQYF. DNA of the CDR3: TGTGCCAGCTCACCACCGGAGGTAGCGGGATGGGGAGAGACCCAGTACTTC.

The rearrangement joins TRBV19 to TRBJ1-2, with 10 bases fitting TRBD1. The CDR3 loop spans 13 amino acids. The ends lost 9 bases at V and 12 bases at J; junction bases unmatched: 13. Germline V gene sequence: CDR1 LNHDA, CDR2 SQIVND (reference sequence). CDR3 residues: CASLGQGERFNTF. The CDR3 DNA reads as TGTGCCAGCCTAGGACAGGGGGAGCGTTTCAACACCTTC. The full variable domain, with the rest looked up from reference TRBV19 and TRBJ1-2, is DGGITQSPKYLFRKEGQNVTLSCEQNLNHDAMYWYRQDPGQGLRLIYYSQIVNDFQKGDIAEGYSVSREKKESFPLTVTSAQKNPTAFYLCASLGQGERFNTFGSGTRLTVV.

The V call is TRBV20-1, the J call TRBJ2-5, with 8 nucleotides matching TRBD2. The CDR3 is 11 residues long. Germline CDR1 is DFQATT and CDR2 is SNEGSKA (reference sequence). V was pared by 2 bases and J by 9 bases, with 2 bases of the junction left unmatched. The CDR3 DNA reads TGCAGTGCTAGATGGCGGGAGGCCCAGTACTTC. As protein: CSARWREAQYF.

J is TRBJ2-5 and V is TRBV7-9, with D unclear. This CDR3 is built from 11 residues. V was cut by 2 bases and J by 5 bases, with 3 bases left in between. Germline V gene sequence: CDR1 SEHNR, CDR2 FQNEAQ (reference sequence). CDR3: CASSLSETQYF. In nucleotides, the CDR3 is TGTGCCAGCAGCTTATCGGAGACCCAGTACTTC.

The gene calls are TRBV24-1 and TRBJ1-6, with D unclear. The ends were cut back, 6 bases at V and 10 bases at J, with 18 bases in the middle. Germline V CDR1 and CDR2: KGHDR, SFDVKD. The CDR3 runs 15 residues. CDR3 sequence: CATSSSQANGSPLHF. CDR3 in DNA: TGTGCCACCAGTTCGAGTCAGGCTAATGGGTCACCCCTCCACTTT.

The genes are TRBV9 and TRBJ2-1, with D possibly TRBD2 on 6 matching bases. V was shortened by 0 bases and J by 12 bases, with 13 bases between the two germline ends. The CDR3 totals 13 residues. The V gene's germline CDR1 is SGDLS and CDR2 YYNGEE. The CDR3 DNA reads as TGTGCCAGCAGCGTAGCTTCCAGCGGGCGGCAGTTCTTC. Protein product: CASSVASSGRQFF.

The chain has TRBV9 and TRBJ1-1; the match to TRBD1 covers 9 bases. The CDR3 length is 15 residues. Germline V CDR1 and CDR2: SGDLS, YYNGEE. Germline trimming cut 0 bases from V and 4 bases from J; bases unmatched to any gene: 4. The CDR3 spells CASSVGGTGLTEAFF. In nucleotides, the CDR3 is TGTGCCAGCAGCGTAGGAGGGACAGGGCTCACTGAAGCTTTCTTT.

The chain has TRBV12-3 or TRBV12-4 and TRBJ2-4, with 8 bases fitting TRBD1. Germline trimming cut 6 bases from V and 3 bases from J; bases unmatched to any gene: 1. The CDR3 is made up of 13 amino acids. The CDR3 sequence is CASRDRVKNIQYF. In DNA form, the CDR3 reads TGTGCCAGCAGGGACAGGGTCAAAAACATTCAGTACTTC.

The genes are TRBV19 and TRBJ2-3, with 7 bases lining up with TRBD1. CDR1 is LNHDA, CDR2 SQIVND, per germline (reference sequence). V shed 5 bases, J shed 2 bases, and the junction held 7 bases outside the gene matches. This CDR3 has 15 amino acids. CDR3 sequence reads: CASSPRQGDTDTQYF. The CDR3 bases are TGTGCCAGTAGTCCCCGACAGGGAGACACAGATACGCAGTATTTT.

This chain links TRBV24-1 with TRBJ2-1, with 7 nucleotides matching TRBD1. This CDR3 has 16 residues. J was trimmed by 5 bases and V by 4 bases; bases with no gene match: 10. Looked up from germline, CDR1 is KGHDR and CDR2 is SFDVKD. The CDR3 bases are TGTGCCACCAGTGAGAAAGCGACAGGGCCCAACAATGAGCAGTTCTTC. Encoded protein: CATSEKATGPNNEQFF.

The chain joins TRBV5-1 to TRBJ1-2; 10 positions agree with TRBD1. This CDR3 is 14 amino acids long. V dropped 0 bases and J dropped 6; count of bases not matched to a gene: 2. Germline loops: CDR1 SGHRS, CDR2 YFSETQ. The CDR3 sequence is CASSLGGQGDGYTF. The CDR3 DNA reads as TGCGCCAGCAGCTTGGGCGGACAGGGGGATGGCTACACCTTC. Filled out from reference TRBV5-1 and TRBJ1-2, the complete variable domain reads KAGVTQTPRYLIKTRGQQVTLSCSPISGHRSVSWYQQTPGQGLQFLFEYFSETQRNKGNFPGRFSGRQFSNSRSEMNVSTLELGDSALYLCASSLGGQGDGYTFGSGTRLTVV.